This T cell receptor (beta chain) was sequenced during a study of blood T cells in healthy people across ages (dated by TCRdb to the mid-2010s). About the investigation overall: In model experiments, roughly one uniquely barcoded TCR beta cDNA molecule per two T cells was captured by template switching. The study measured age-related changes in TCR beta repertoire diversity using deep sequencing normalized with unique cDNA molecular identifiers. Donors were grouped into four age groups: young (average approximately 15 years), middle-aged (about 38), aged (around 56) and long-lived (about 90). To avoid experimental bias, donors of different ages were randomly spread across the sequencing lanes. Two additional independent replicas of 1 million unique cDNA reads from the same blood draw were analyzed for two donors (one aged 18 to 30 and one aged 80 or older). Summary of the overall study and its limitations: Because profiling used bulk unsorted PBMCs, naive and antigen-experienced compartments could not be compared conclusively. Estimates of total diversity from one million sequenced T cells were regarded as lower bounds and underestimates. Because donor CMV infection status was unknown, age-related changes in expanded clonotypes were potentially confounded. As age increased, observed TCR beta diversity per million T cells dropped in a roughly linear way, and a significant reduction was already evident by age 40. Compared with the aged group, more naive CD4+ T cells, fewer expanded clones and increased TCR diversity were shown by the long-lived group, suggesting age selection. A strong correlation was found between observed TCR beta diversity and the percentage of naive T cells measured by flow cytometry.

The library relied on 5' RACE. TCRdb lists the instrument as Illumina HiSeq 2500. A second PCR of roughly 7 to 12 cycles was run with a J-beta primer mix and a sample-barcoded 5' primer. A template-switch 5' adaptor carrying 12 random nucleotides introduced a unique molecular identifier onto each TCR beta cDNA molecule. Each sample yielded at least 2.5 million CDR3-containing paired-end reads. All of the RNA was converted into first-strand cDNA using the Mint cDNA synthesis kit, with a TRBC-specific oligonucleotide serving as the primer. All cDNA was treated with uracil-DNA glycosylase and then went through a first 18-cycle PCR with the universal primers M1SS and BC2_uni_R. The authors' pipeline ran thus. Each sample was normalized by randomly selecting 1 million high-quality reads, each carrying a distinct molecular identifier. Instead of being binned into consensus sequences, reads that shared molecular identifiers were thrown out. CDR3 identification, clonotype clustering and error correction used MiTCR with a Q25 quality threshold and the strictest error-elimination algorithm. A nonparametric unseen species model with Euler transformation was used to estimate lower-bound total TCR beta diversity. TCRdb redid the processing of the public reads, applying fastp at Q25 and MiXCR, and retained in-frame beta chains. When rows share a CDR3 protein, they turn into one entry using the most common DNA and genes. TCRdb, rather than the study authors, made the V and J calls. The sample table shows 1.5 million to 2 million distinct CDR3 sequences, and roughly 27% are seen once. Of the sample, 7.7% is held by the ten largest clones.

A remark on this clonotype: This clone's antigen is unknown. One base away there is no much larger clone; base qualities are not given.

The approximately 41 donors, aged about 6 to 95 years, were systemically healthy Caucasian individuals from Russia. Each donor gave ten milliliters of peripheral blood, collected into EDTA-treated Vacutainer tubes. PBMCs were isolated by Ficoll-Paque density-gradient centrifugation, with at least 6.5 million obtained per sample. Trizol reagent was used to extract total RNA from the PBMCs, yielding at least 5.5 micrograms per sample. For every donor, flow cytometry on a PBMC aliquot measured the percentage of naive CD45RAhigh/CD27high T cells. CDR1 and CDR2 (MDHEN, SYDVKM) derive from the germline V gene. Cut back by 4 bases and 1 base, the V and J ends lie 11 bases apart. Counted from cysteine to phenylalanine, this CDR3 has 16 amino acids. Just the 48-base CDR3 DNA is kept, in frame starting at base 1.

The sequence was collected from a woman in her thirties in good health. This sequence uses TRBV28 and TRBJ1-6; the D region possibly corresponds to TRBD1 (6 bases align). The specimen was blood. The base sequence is TGTGCCAGCAGTTCGATAGGGGGGTCCTATAATTCACCCCTCCACTTT. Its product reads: CASSSIGGSYNSPLHF.